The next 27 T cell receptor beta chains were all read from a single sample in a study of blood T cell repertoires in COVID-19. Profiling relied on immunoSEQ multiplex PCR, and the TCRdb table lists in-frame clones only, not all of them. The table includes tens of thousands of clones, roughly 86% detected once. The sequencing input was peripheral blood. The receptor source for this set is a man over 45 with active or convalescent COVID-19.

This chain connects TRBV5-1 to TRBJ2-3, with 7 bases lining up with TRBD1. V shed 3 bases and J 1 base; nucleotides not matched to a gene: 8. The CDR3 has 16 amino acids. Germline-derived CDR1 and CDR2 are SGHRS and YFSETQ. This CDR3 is CASSSTGDPRTDTQYF. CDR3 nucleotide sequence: TGCGCCAGCAGCTCCACAGGGGACCCTCGCACAGATACGCAGTATTTT.

CDR3 sequence (DNA): TGTGCCAGCAGGGGGGACTGGGTGGGGATAGAGACCCAGTACTTC. It yields the protein CASRGDWVGIETQYF. The rearrangement uses TRBV2 and TRBJ2-5; possibly TRBD2 for D (6 bases). Trimming stripped 6 bases from V and 4 bases from J, with 18 bases between. Germline lookup yields CDR1 SNHLY and CDR2 FYNNEI. This CDR3 is built from 15 residues. The full variable domain, its missing parts supplied by reference TRBV2 and TRBJ2-5, is EPEVTQTPSHQVTQMGQEVILRCVPISNHLYFYWYRQILGQKVEFLVSFYNNEISEKSEIFDDQFSVERPDGSNFTLKIRSTKLEDSAMYFCASRGDWVGIETQYFGPGTRLLVL.

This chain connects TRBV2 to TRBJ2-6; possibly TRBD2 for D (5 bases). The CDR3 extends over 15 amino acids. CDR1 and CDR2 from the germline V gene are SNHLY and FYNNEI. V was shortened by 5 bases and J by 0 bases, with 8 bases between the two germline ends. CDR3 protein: CASSRRDSGANVLTF. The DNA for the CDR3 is TGTGCCAGCAGTCGACGGGACTCTGGGGCCAACGTCCTGACTTTC. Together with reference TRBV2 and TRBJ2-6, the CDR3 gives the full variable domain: EPEVTQTPSHQVTQMGQEVILRCVPISNHLYFYWYRQILGQKVEFLVSFYNNEISEKSEIFDDQFSVERPDGSNFTLKIRSTKLEDSAMYFCASSRRDSGANVLTFGAGSRLTVL.

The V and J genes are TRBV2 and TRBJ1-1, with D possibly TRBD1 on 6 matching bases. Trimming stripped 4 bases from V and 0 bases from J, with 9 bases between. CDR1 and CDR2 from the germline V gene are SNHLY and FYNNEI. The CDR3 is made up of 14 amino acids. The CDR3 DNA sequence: TGTGCCAGCAGTGGACAGGTCATGAACACTGAAGCTTTCTTT. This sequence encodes CASSGQVMNTEAFF.

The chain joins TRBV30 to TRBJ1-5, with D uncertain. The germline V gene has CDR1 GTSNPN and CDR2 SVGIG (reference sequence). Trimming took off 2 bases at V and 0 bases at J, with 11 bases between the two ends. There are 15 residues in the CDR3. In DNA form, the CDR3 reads TGTGCCTGGAGTTTGGAGACTACTAGCAATCAGCCCCAGCATTTT. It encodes CAWSLETTSNQPQHF.

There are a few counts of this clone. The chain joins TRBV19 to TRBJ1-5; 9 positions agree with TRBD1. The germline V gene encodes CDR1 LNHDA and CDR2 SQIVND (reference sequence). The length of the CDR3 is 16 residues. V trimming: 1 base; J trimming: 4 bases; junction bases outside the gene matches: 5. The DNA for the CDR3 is TGTGCCAGTAGTATAGGGACAGGGGATTGGAATCAGCCCCAGCATTTT. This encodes CASSIGTGDWNQPQHF.

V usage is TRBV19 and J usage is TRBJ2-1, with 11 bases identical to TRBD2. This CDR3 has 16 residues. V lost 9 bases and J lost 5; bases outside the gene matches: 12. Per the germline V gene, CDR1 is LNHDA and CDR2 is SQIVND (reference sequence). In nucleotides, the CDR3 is TGTGCCAGCACGGCCCGCACTAGCGGGGGCAACAATGAGCAGTTCTTC. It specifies CASTARTSGGNNEQFF. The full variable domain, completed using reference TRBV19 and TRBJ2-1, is DGGITQSPKYLFRKEGQNVTLSCEQNLNHDAMYWYRQDPGQGLRLIYYSQIVNDFQKGDIAEGYSVSREKKESFPLTVTSAQKNPTAFYLCASTARTSGGNNEQFFGPGTRLTVL.

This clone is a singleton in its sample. The CDR3 DNA reads as TGTGCCTGGAGTCCCTACCAAGAGACCCAGTACTTC. Translation gives CAWSPYQETQYF. This chain uses TRBV30 with TRBJ2-5; D unclear. The CDR3 covers 12 residues. V dropped 2 bases and J dropped 0 bases, with 4 bases sitting between them. Germline CDR1 GTSNPN, CDR2 SVGIG (reference sequence).

The CDR3 protein is CASSLSGTSYFSGANVLTF. Written as DNA, the CDR3 is TGTGCCAGCAGTTTATCCGGGACAAGCTATTTCTCTGGGGCCAACGTCCTGACTTTC. The chain links TRBV27 to TRBJ2-6; a possible D gene is TRBD1 (6 bases). Germline V gene data show CDR1 as MNHEY and CDR2 as SMNVEV (reference sequence). Trimming removed 0 bases from V and 0 bases from J, with 15 bases in between. There are 19 residues in the CDR3.

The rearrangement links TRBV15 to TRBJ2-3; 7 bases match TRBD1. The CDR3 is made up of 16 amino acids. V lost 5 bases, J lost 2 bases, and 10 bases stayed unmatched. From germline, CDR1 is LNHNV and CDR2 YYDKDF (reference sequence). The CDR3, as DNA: TGTGCCACCAGCGGGTACAGGGGCGATTACACAGATACGCAGTATTTT. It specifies CATSGYRGDYTDTQYF.

The DNA of the CDR3 is TGCAGCGTTGACTTGGCAGGGGGCTCCTACGAGCAGTACTTC. It translates to CSVDLAGGSYEQYF. The V call is TRBV29-1, the J call TRBJ2-7, with 7 bases fitting TRBD1. CDR1 is SQVTM and CDR2 is ANQGSEA in the germline V gene. CDR3 length equals 14 residues. V trimming: 3 bases; J trimming: 0 bases; junction bases outside the gene matches: 5.

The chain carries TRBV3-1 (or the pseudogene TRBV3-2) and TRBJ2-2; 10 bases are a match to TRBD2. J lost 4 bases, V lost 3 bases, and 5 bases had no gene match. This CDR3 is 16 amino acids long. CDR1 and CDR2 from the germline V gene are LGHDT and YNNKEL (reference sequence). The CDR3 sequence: CASSHIAGGITGELFF. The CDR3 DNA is TGTGCCAGCAGCCATATAGCGGGGGGTATCACCGGGGAGCTGTTTTTT.

The CDR3 sequence is CASSSSGTGHEQYV. The CDR3 nucleotides are TGTGCCAGCAGTTCCTCCGGGACAGGGCACGAGCAGTACGTC. V usage is TRBV28 and J usage is TRBJ2-7; TRBD1 aligns across 9 bases. The CDR3 contains 14 residues. From germline, CDR1 is MDHEN and CDR2 SYDVKM. J lost 5 bases, V lost 4 bases, and 6 bases had no gene match.

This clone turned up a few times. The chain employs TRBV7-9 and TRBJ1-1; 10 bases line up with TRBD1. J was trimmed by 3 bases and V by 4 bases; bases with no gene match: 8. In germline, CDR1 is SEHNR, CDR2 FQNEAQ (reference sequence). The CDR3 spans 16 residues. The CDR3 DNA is TGTGCCAGCAGCTCAAAAAGGACAGGGGGACACACTGAAGCTTTCTTT. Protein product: CASSSKRTGGHTEAFF.

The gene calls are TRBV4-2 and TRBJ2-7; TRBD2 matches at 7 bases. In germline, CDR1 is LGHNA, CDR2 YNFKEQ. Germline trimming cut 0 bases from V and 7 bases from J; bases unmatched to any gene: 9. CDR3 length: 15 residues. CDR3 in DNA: TGTGCCAGCAGCCAAGATCCGTGGTCGGGGGGTGAGCAGTACTTC. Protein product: CASSQDPWSGGEQYF.

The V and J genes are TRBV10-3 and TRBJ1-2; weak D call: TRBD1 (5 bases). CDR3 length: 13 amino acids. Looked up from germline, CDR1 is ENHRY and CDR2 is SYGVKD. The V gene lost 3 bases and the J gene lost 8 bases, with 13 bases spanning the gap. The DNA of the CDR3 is TGTGCCATCAGTGACCCGGGGGGGAAGGGCTACACCTTC. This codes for CAISDPGGKGYTF.

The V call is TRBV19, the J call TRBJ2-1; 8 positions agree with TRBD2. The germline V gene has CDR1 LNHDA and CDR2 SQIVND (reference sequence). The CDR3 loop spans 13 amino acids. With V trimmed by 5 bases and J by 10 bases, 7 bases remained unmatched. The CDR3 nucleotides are TGTGCCAGTAGTCCCCGGGGGGGTCGAGAGCAGTTCTTC. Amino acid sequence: CASSPRGGREQFF.

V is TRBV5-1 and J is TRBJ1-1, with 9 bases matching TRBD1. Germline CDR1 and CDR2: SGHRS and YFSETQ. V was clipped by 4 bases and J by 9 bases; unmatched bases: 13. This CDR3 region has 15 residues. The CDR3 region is CASSPYDRDRVKAFF. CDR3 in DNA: TGCGCCAGCAGCCCCTACGACCGGGACAGGGTGAAAGCTTTCTTT.

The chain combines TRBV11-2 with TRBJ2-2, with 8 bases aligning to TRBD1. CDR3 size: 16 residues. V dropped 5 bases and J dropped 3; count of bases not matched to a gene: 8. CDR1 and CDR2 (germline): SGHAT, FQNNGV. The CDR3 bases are TGTGCCAGCAGCCGGGCAGGGGGCTGGGACACCGGGGAGCTGTTTTTT. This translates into CASSRAGGWDTGELFF.

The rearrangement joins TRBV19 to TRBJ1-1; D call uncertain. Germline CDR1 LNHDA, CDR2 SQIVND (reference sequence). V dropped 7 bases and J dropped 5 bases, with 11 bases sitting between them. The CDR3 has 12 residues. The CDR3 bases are TGTGCCAGTAAAGGAGGTGGGACTGAAGCTTTCTTT. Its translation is CASKGGGTEAFF.

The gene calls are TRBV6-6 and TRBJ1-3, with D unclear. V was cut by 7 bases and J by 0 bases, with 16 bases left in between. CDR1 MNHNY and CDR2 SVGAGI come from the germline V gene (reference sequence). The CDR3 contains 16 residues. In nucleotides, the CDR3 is TGTGCCAGCACCCCACGGGAGTTCATCTCTGGAAACACCATATATTTT. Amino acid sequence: CASTPREFISGNTIYF.

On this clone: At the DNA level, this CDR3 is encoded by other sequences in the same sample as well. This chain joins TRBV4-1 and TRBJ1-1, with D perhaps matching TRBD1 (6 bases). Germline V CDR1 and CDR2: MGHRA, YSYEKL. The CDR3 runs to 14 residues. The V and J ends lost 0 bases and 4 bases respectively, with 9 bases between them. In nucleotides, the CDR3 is TGCGCCAGCAGCCAAGAAGGACAGAGCACTGAAGCTTTCTTT. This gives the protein CASSQEGQSTEAFF.

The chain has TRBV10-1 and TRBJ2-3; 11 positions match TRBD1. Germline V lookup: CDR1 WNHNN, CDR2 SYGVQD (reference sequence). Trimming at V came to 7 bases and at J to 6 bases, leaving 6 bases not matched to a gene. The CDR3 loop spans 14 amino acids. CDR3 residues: CASNTGQGADTQYF. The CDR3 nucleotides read TGCGCCAGCAATACCGGACAGGGGGCGGATACGCAGTATTTT.

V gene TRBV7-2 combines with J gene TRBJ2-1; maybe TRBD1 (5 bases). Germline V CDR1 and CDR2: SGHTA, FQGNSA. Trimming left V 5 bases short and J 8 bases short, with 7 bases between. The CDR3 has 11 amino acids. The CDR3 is CASSPGYEQFF. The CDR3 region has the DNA TGTGCCAGCAGCCCAGGGTATGAGCAGTTCTTC.

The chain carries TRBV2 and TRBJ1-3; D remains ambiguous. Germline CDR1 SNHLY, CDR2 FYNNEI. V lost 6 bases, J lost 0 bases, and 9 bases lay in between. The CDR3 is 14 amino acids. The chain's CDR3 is CASRELNSGNTIYF. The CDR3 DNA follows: TGTGCCAGCAGAGAGCTTAACTCTGGAAACACCATATATTTT.

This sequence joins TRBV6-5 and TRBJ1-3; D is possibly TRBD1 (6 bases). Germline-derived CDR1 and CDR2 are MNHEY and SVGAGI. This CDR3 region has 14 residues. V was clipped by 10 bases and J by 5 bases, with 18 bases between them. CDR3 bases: TGTGCCACCCAACTTCAGGACAGAAGAAACACCATATATTTT. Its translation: CATQLQDRRNTIYF.

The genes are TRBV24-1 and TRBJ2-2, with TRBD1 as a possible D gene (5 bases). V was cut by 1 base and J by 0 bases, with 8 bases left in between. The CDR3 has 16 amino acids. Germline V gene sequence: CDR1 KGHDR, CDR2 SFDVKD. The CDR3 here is CATSDFDRTNTGELFF. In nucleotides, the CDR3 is TGTGCCACCAGTGATTTTGACAGAACGAACACCGGGGAGCTGTTTTTT.